Below, 21 T cell receptor beta chains from the same sample are listed, as sequenced in a study of glioma-infiltrating T cells after dendritic cell vaccination. The repertoire was sequenced with immunoSEQ multiplex PCR; TCRdb's copy has only in-frame clones and lacks some. This table holds about 92,000 clones, 86% found once. The sequenced sample was blood, obtained before dendritic cell vaccination. These receptors were obtained from a human donor with glioblastoma.

CDR3 in amino acids: CASSLRDTYNEQFF. DNA for the CDR3: TGTGCCAGCAGCTTGCGGGACACATACAATGAGCAGTTCTTC. The rearrangement uses TRBV5-5 and TRBJ2-1; D may be TRBD1 (6 bases). The V gene's germline CDR1 is SGHKS and CDR2 YYEKEE (reference sequence). V was cut by 1 base and J by 4 bases, with 9 bases left in between. This CDR3 has 14 residues. The full variable domain, rest sourced from reference TRBV5-5 and TRBJ2-1, is DAGVTQSPTHLIKTRGQQVTLRCSPISGHKSVSWYQQVLGQGPQFIFQYYEKEERGRGNFPDRFSARQFPNYSSELNVNALLLGDSALYLCASSLRDTYNEQFFGPGTRLTVL.

The gene calls are TRBV6-5 and TRBJ1-3, with D tentatively TRBD1 (5 bases). CDR3 length equals 16 residues. Trimming stripped 0 bases from V and 0 bases from J, with 9 bases between. Germline assignment: CDR1 MNHEY and CDR2 SVGAGI. The CDR3 protein is CASSYSDSHSGNTIYF. CDR3 nucleotide sequence: TGTGCCAGCAGTTACTCAGACAGCCACTCTGGAAACACCATATATTTT.

The V and J genes are TRBV19 and TRBJ2-3, with TRBD2 matching over 9 bases. Trimming at V came to 0 bases and at J to 0 bases, leaving 4 bases not matched to a gene. Germline V lookup: CDR1 LNHDA, CDR2 SQIVND (reference sequence). This CDR3 spans 17 amino acids. DNA of the CDR3: TGTGCCAGTAGTATAGAATCTAGCGGGATCAGCACAGATACGCAGTATTTT. It translates to CASSIESSGISTDTQYF.

The rearrangement uses TRBV7-9 and TRBJ2-7, with 7 bases that match TRBD1. Looked up from germline, CDR1 is SEHNR and CDR2 is FQNEAQ (reference sequence). The V segment lost 5 bases and the J segment 6 bases; nucleotides outside the gene matches: 7. This CDR3 has 13 amino acids. CDR3: CASSATGYGEQYF. The DNA for the CDR3 is TGTGCCAGCAGCGCGACAGGGTATGGCGAGCAGTACTTC. Full variable domain (outside the CDR3, taken from reference TRBV7-9 and TRBJ2-7): DTGVSQNPRHKITKRGQNVTFRCDPISEHNRLYWYRQTLGQGPEFLTYFQNEAQLEKSRLLSDRFSAERPKGSFSTLEIQRTEQGDSAMYLCASSATGYGEQYFGPGTRLTVT.

The chain uses TRBV6-5 and TRBJ2-3; D is possibly TRBD2 (7 bases). V was cut by 0 bases and J by 4 bases, with 14 bases left in between. CDR3 length: 16 amino acids. CDR1 is MNHEY, CDR2 SVGAGI, per germline. CDR3 amino acids: CASSYSWGGHADTQYF. The CDR3 coding sequence is TGTGCCAGCAGTTACTCGTGGGGGGGGCACGCAGATACGCAGTATTTT.

This clone was detected only once. The chain recombines TRBV7-2 with TRBJ2-7, with D maybe TRBD1 (5 bases). CDR3 size: 12 residues. The germline CDR1 and CDR2 sequences are SGHTA and FQGNSA. V was clipped by 6 bases and J by 7 bases, with 13 bases between them. CDR3 in DNA: TGTGCCAGCAGTAGGGGCATCGGGGAGCAGTACTTC. The encoded protein is CASSRGIGEQYF.

This clone has only one observation. J is TRBJ1-1 and V is TRBV6-4; D not resolved. The germline V and J ends were trimmed by 0 bases and 1 base, with 6 bases remaining between them. Germline assignment: CDR1 MRHNA and CDR2 SNTAGT. The CDR3 consists of 14 residues. CDR3 DNA: TGTGCCAGCAGTGACTCGTCCAAGAACACTGAAGCTTTCTTT. Residues: CASSDSSKNTEAFF.

The V and J genes are TRBV6-5 and TRBJ2-3; 8 nucleotides agree with TRBD2. J gave up 4 bases and V 4 bases, and 7 bases lay outside the gene matches. This CDR3 has 15 residues. In germline, CDR1 is MNHEY, CDR2 SVGAGI. CDR3 region: CASSFSGGESDTQYF. CDR3 nucleotide sequence: TGTGCCAGCAGTTTCTCGGGGGGGGAATCAGATACGCAGTATTTT.

This chain uses TRBV25-1 with TRBJ2-7; 8 bases fit TRBD1. The germline gives CDR1 MGHDK, CDR2 SYGVNS. Trimming removed 3 bases from V and 0 bases from J; junction bases left unmatched: 7. The CDR3 spans 16 residues. The CDR3 loop is CASSDSGTGASYEQYF. DNA of the CDR3: TGTGCCAGCAGTGACTCCGGGACAGGTGCCTCCTACGAGCAGTACTTC.

This sequence joins TRBV19 and TRBJ1-2; 9 bases align to TRBD1. The J segment lost 4 bases and the V segment lost 6 bases, leaving 9 bases of the junction unmatched. In germline, CDR1 is LNHDA, CDR2 SQIVND (reference sequence). This CDR3 has 15 residues. This chain's CDR3 is CASRGQGARGYGYTF. CDR3 DNA: TGTGCCAGTAGGGGACAGGGTGCTCGGGGCTATGGCTACACCTTC.

The V and J genes are TRBV6-5 and TRBJ2-1; D possibly corresponds to TRBD2 (5 bases). The CDR3 totals 16 residues. Trimming took off 0 bases at V and 2 bases at J, with 11 bases between the two ends. The germline gives CDR1 MNHEY, CDR2 SVGAGI. For the CDR3, the DNA is TGTGCCAGCAGTTACTCGAGAGGGAGAGCCTACAATGAGCAGTTCTTC. Its protein product is CASSYSRGRAYNEQFF.

The chain uses TRBV9 and TRBJ2-2, with 15 bases aligning to TRBD2. Unmatched junction bases numbered 8, after V lost 4 bases and J lost 4 bases. This CDR3 has 18 amino acids. CDR1 is SGDLS and CDR2 is YYNGEE in the germline V gene. CDR3 sequence (DNA): TGTGCCAGCAGCCCTGGACTAGCGGGAGGGCCAATCACCGGGGAGCTGTTTTTT. It encodes CASSPGLAGGPITGELFF.

This chain connects TRBV11-2 to TRBJ1-1; D not certain. V shed 1 base and J shed 4 bases, with 10 bases lying between them. Germline CDR1 and CDR2: SGHAT and FQNNGV. The CDR3 covers 14 residues. For the CDR3, the DNA is TGTGCCAGCAGCTTAGTTCCCCGCGGCACTGAAGCTTTCTTT. Amino acid sequence: CASSLVPRGTEAFF.

This sequence joins TRBV6-1 and TRBJ1-4; TRBD1 agrees at 7 bases. After removal of 1 base from V and 0 bases from J, the junction contained 2 bases not matched to a gene. Germline V gene sequence: CDR1 MNHNS, CDR2 SASEGT. The CDR3 totals 16 residues. This chain's CDR3 is CASSEGQGATNEKLFF. CDR3 DNA sequence: TGTGCCAGCAGTGAAGGCCAGGGGGCAACTAATGAAAAACTGTTTTTT.

As DNA, the CDR3 is TGTGCCTGGAGTCTAGGGGCAGGGGACGAGCAGTACTTC. Its translation is CAWSLGAGDEQYF. The rearrangement joins TRBV30 to TRBJ2-7; possibly TRBD1 for D (6 bases). This CDR3 has 13 residues. CDR1 and CDR2 from the germline V gene are GTSNPN and SVGIG (reference sequence). V lost 2 bases and J lost 5, with 13 bases in between.

This chain uses TRBV7-6 with TRBJ2-1; D unresolved. CDR3 length: 13 amino acids. The germline V gene encodes CDR1 SGHVS and CDR2 FNYEAQ. V dropped 1 base and J dropped 4 bases, with 5 bases sitting between them. CDR3 sequence (DNA): TGTGCCAGCAGCTTAGTAGAGTACAATGAGCAGTTCTTC. It yields the protein CASSLVEYNEQFF.

The J gene is TRBJ2-4, the V gene TRBV30, with 9 bases fitting TRBD1. V gave up 1 base and J gave up 1 base; unmatched junction bases: 8. The germline V gene has CDR1 GTSNPN and CDR2 SVGIG (reference sequence). The CDR3 runs to 17 residues. The CDR3 DNA follows: TGTGCCTGGAGTGCCTTGGGACAGGGTCTGGCCAAAAACATTCAGTACTTC. Translation: CAWSALGQGLAKNIQYF. Supplemented by reference TRBV30 and TRBJ2-4, the full variable domain reads SQTIHQWPATLVQPVGSPLSLECTVEGTSNPNLYWYRQAAGRGLQLLFYSVGIGQISSEVPQNLSASRPQDRQFILSSKKLLLSDSGFYLCAWSALGQGLAKNIQYFGAGTRLSVL.

The chain joins TRBV6-5 to TRBJ1-5, with unresolved D. Germline lookup yields CDR1 MNHEY and CDR2 SVGAGI. The CDR3 spans 15 residues. The ends were cut back, 0 bases at V and 0 bases at J, with 6 bases in the middle. The CDR3 sequence is CASSYSSYSNQPQHF. The CDR3, as DNA: TGTGCCAGCAGTTACTCCAGTTATAGCAATCAGCCCCAGCATTTT.

This clone was counted a single time. The gene calls are TRBV7-2 and TRBJ2-3; D remains unclear. The CDR3 has 14 amino acids. Germline CDR1 and CDR2: SGHTA and FQGNSA. V dropped 1 base and J dropped 8 bases, with 13 bases sitting between them. CDR3 bases: TGTGCCAGCAGCTTAGGATTCGAGCCAATTACGCAGTATTTT. Its translation: CASSLGFEPITQYF.

This chain links TRBV7-3 with TRBJ2-1; 9 bases are a match to TRBD2. Germline CDR1 is SGHTA and CDR2 is FQGTGA. The J segment lost 9 bases and the V segment lost 0 bases, leaving 9 bases of the junction unmatched. The CDR3 covers 16 residues. The CDR3 spells CASSLTVSGSGVEQFF. For the CDR3, the DNA is TGTGCCAGCAGCTTAACTGTTAGCGGGAGCGGGGTTGAGCAGTTCTTC.

This chain links TRBV7-2 with TRBJ2-7; TRBD2 matches 9 bases. The V segment lost 1 base and the J segment 1 base; nucleotides outside the gene matches: 11. This CDR3 contains 18 residues. CDR1 is SGHTA, CDR2 FQGNSA, per germline. The CDR3 DNA reads as TGTGCCAGCAGCTTAGGGCTTAGCGGGGGACCATATTCCTACGAGCAGTACTTC. Amino acids: CASSLGLSGGPYSYEQYF.